The 3 T cell receptor beta chains listed next were all sequenced from one sample in a study of post-analysis software for immune sequencing data. Presence of unique molecular identifiers characterized the TCR beta cDNA libraries. TCRdb reprocessed the PCR reads via MiXCR and lists one record per CDR3 protein. The table includes around 190,000 distinct CDR3 sequences, over 25% detected once. For these receptors, no antigen is known. Study outcomes and limitations: Among a few TRBV segments more frequent in patients than controls were TRBV5-6, TRBV5-1 and TRBV20-1.

Sequenced input: blood. These receptors were obtained from a girl aged 2 to 17 with multiple sclerosis.

As for this clonotype: This may arise from a read error, as a much more abundant clone is one base away. The chain combines TRBV4-1 with TRBJ2-7; 9 bases match TRBD1. This CDR3 is built from 15 residues. Germline V gene lookup returns CDR1 MGHRA and CDR2 YSYEKL. This CDR3 is CASSGRDRESGEQHF. In DNA, the CDR3 is TGCGCCAGCAGCGGGCGGGACAGGGAATCCGGCGAGCAGCACTTC.

The chain joins TRBV7-2 to TRBJ1-2; 9 bases align to TRBD1. CDR3 size: 13 residues. Germline lookup yields CDR1 SGHTA and CDR2 FQGNSA. Losses at the gene ends were 4 bases for V and 8 bases for J; bases not matched to a gene: 5. The CDR3 bases are TGTGCCAGCAGCTCCGGGACAGGGCTCGGCTACACCTTC. It translates to CASSSGTGLGYTF.

V gene TRBV29-1 combines with J gene TRBJ2-1; 11 positions agree with TRBD2. The CDR3 runs to 17 residues. V dropped 1 base and J dropped 6; count of bases not matched to a gene: 11. Germline assignment: CDR1 SQVTM and CDR2 ANQGSEA. DNA of the CDR3: TGCAGCGTTGAAGGGGTGATAGCGGGAGGGAGTCGCAATGAGCAGTTCTTC. Its translation: CSVEGVIAGGSRNEQFF.